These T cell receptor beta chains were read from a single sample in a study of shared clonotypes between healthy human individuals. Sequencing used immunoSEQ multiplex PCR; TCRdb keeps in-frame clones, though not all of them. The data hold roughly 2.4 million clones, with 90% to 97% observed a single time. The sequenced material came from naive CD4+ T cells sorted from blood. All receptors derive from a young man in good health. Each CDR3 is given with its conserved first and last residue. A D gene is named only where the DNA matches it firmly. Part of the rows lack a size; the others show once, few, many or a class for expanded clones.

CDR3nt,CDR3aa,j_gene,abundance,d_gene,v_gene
TGCGCCAGCAGCTTCGCCAGCCCTAGAGATGAGCAGTTCTTC,CASSFASPRDEQFF,TRBJ2-1,-,-,TRBV5-1
TGTGCCAGCAGTGATCGGGTACCTGGAAACACCATATATTTT,CASSDRVPGNTIYF,TRBJ1-3,-,-,TRBV6-1
TGTGCCAGCAGCTTAAGAAGGGGCAGGGCCTACGAGCAGTACTTC,CASSLRRGRAYEQYF,TRBJ2-7,-,-,TRBV7-2
TGTGCCAGCAGTCTCGACGGGGGGTACGAAGGGCAGTACTTC,CASSLDGGYEGQYF,TRBJ2-7,-,TRBD2,TRBV28
TGCAGCGTTGAAGATAGGAGGGCCTCTAATGAAAAACTGTTTTTT,CSVEDRRASNEKLFF,TRBJ1-4,-,-,TRBV29-1
TGTGCCAGTAGCGAACAGGCCTGGTGGCCTGAAGCTTTCTTT,CASSEQAWWPEAFF,TRBJ1-1,-,-,TRBV19
TGTGCCAGCAGTCGACAGGGGGCCCCGTACAATGAGCAGTTCTTC,CASSRQGAPYNEQFF,TRBJ2-1,-,TRBD1,TRBV2
TGTGCCAGCAGTTTATGGGACAGACTCACAGATACGCAGTATTTT,CASSLWDRLTDTQYF,TRBJ2-3,-,-,TRBV28
TGCGCCAGCAGCCAGCTCCAGGCAACTAATGAAAAACTGTTTTTT,CASSQLQATNEKLFF,TRBJ1-4,-,-,TRBV4-1
TGTGCCAGCAGCCCAACGGAGAGGGGGAGCTACGAGCAGTACTTC,CASSPTERGSYEQYF,TRBJ2-7,-,-,TRBV7-2
TGTGCCATCAGTGAGTCGAATCCAGACTCCTATAATTCACCCCTCCACTTT,CAISESNPDSYNSPLHF,TRBJ1-6,-,-,TRBV10-3
TGTGCCAGCAGCCCACAACCCATGAACACTGAAGCTTTCTTT,CASSPQPMNTEAFF,TRBJ1-1,-,-,TRBV9
TGTGCCAGCTCACCTACTAGCGGCTCCTACGAGCAGTACTTC,CASSPTSGSYEQYF,TRBJ2-7,-,TRBD2,TRBV18
TGTGCCAGCTCACCACCGAACAGGCAGCCGGATACGCAGTATTTT,CASSPPNRQPDTQYF,TRBJ2-3,-,-,TRBV18
TGTGCCAGCAGCTTAGGCAGTATGAGCCCAACTAATGAAAAACTGTTTTTT,CASSLGSMSPTNEKLFF,TRBJ1-4,-,-,TRBV7-2
TGTGCCAGCAGCGCCCGGGCCCAGAGCACTGAAGCTTTCTTT,CASSARAQSTEAFF,TRBJ1-1,-,-,TRBV9
TGTGCCACCAGCAGATGGACTAGCGGGGTCTCCTACGAGCAGTACTTC,CATSRWTSGVSYEQYF,TRBJ2-7,-,TRBD2,TRBV15
TGTGCCAGCAGCCTTTCCAGGGGATCCCCATATGGCTACACCTTC,CASSLSRGSPYGYTF,TRBJ1-2,-,-,TRBV6-6
TGTGCCAGCTCGCGGGACACTACAACCTACAATGAGCAGTTCTTC,CASSRDTTTYNEQFF,TRBJ2-1,-,-,TRBV18
TGTGCCAGTCAGGCAGATAGCAATCAGCCCCAGCATTTT,CASQADSNQPQHF,TRBJ1-5,few,-,TRBV2
TGTGCCAGCTCACCGATGTCACAAGAGACCCAGTACTTC,CASSPMSQETQYF,TRBJ2-5,-,-,TRBV18
TGTGCCAGTAGACCGCGGGACAGGGGAAATCAGCCCCAGCATTTT,CASRPRDRGNQPQHF,TRBJ1-5,-,TRBD1,TRBV19
TGTGCCAGCAGTCCCTTAGGAGGGGGTGTTCAGCCCCAGCATTTT,CASSPLGGGVQPQHF,TRBJ1-5,-,-,TRBV6-6
TGTGCCAGCGGCCAGACCACAGGGGGCTCCTACGAGCAGTACTTC,CASGQTTGGSYEQYF,TRBJ2-7,-,TRBD1,TRBV27
TGTGCCAGCAGCTTGGGGGGTGATGGCTATGGCTACACCTTC,CASSLGGDGYGYTF,TRBJ1-2,-,-,TRBV7-9
TGTGCCAGCAGCTCAGGGACTAGCGGGAGGGGAAGCTCCTACGAGCAGTACTTC,CASSSGTSGRGSSYEQYF,TRBJ2-7,-,TRBD2,TRBV7-2
TGCGCCAGCAGCTTGCGCGGGGAACAAGAGACCCAGTACTTC,CASSLRGEQETQYF,TRBJ2-5,-,-,TRBV5-1
TGTGCCAGCACCACACAGGTGGGGGTAGGAGGCTACACCTTC,CASTTQVGVGGYTF,TRBJ1-2,-,-,TRBV6-5
TGTGCCAGCAGTGAACAGGTCCCTTATTCACCCCTCCACTTT,CASSEQVPYSPLHF,TRBJ1-6,-,-,TRBV2
TGTGCCAGCAGCTTAGGCCCCACTTTCAATGAGCAGTTCTTC,CASSLGPTFNEQFF,TRBJ2-1,-,-,TRBV7-2
TGCGCCAGCAGCCAAGTCGGGGGCGCGAAGGATGAGCAGTTCTTC,CASSQVGGAKDEQFF,TRBJ2-1,-,-,TRBV4-1
TGTGCCAGCAGTTACTCCCGGGGAGCTAACTATGGCTACACCTTC,CASSYSRGANYGYTF,TRBJ1-2,-,-,TRBV6-6
TGTGCCAGCAGCCACTCAGGGGACGAGCAGTACTTC,CASSHSGDEQYF,TRBJ2-7,-,-,TRBV7-2